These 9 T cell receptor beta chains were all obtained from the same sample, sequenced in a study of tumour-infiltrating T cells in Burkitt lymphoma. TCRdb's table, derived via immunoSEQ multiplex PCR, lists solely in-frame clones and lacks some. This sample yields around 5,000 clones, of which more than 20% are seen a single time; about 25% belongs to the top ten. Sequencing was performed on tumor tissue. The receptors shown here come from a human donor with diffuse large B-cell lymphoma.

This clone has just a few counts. The CDR3 region is CASSRRQLAGGSNEQFF. CDR3 DNA sequence: TGCGCCAGCAGCCGGCGGCAACTAGCGGGGGGGTCCAATGAGCAGTTCTTC. The chain uses TRBV5-1 and TRBJ2-1; 13 nucleotides line up with TRBD2. Germline V gene data show CDR1 as SGHRS and CDR2 as YFSETQ. The CDR3 has 17 amino acids. V was clipped by 4 bases and J by 6 bases; unmatched bases: 10.

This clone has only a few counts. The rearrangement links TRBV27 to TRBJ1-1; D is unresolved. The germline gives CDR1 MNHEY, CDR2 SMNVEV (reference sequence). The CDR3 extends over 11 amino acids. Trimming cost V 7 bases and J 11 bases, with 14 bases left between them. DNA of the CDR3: TGTGCCAGCAAAACGAGCGGCGGGGCTTTCTTT. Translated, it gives CASKTSGGAFF.

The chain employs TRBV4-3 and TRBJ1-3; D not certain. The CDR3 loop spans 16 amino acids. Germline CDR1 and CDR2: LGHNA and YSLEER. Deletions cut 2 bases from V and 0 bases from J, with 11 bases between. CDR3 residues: CASSQSSRRSGNTIYF. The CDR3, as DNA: TGCGCCAGCAGCCAATCAAGCAGACGCTCTGGAAACACCATATATTTT.

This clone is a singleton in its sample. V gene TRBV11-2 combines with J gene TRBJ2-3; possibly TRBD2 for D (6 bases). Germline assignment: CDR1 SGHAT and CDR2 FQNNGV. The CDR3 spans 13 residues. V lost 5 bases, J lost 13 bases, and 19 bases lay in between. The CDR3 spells CASSPLGTGPEYF. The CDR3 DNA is TGTGCCAGCAGCCCCCTCGGGACTGGGCCAGAGTATTTT.

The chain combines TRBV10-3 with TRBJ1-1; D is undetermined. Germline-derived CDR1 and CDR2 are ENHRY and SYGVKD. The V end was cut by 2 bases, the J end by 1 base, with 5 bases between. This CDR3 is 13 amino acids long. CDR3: CAISERGNTEAFF. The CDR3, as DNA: TGTGCCATCAGTGAGCGGGGGAACACTGAAGCTTTCTTT.

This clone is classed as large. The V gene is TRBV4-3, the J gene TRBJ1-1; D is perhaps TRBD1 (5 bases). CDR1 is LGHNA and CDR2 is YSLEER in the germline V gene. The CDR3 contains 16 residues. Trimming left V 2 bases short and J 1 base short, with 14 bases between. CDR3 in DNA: TGCGCCAGCAGCCAATACGGTGGGGCAGCGAACACTGAAGCTTTCTTT. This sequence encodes CASSQYGGAANTEAFF.

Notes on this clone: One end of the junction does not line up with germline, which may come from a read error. The CDR3 here is CASSLSRGRWRSGANVLTF. The CDR3 coding sequence is TGTGCCAGCAGTTTATCGCGAGGGCGATGGCGCTCTGGGGCCAACGTCCTAACTTTC. The chain carries TRBV27 and TRBJ2-6, with D possibly being TRBD1 or TRBD2 (5 bases each). Germline V lookup: CDR1 MNHEY, CDR2 SMNVEV (reference sequence). The CDR3 has 19 residues.

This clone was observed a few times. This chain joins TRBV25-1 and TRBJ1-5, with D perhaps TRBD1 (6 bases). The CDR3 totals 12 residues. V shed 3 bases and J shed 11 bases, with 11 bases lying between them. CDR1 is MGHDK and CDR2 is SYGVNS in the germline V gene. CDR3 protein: CASSDRRGAQHF. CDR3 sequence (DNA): TGTGCCAGCAGTGACAGGAGGGGGGCCCAGCATTTT.

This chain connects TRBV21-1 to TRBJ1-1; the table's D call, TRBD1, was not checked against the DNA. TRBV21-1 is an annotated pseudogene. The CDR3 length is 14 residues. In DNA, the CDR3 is TGTGCCAGCAGCACCCCCCGGGGCAGGGGAGAAGCTTTCTTT. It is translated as CASSTPRGRGEAFF.